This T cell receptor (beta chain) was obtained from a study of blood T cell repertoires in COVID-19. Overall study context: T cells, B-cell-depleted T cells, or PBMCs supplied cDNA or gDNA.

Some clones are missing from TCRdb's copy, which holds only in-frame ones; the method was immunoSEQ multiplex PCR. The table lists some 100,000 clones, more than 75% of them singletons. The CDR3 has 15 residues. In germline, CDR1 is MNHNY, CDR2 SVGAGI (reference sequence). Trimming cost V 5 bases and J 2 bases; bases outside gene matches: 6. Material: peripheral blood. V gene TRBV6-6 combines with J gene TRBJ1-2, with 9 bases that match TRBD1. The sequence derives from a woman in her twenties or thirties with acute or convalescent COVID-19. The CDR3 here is CASSGGTGTNYGYTF. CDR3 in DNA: TGTGCCAGCAGTGGGGGGACAGGGACCAACTATGGCTACACCTTC.